A selection of T cell receptor beta chains follows, all from one sample in a study of shared T cell receptors in the human thymus. TCRdb's table, derived via immunoSEQ multiplex PCR, lists solely in-frame clones and lacks some. The sample shows hundreds of thousands of clones, around 87% of them seen only once. The same data also went into a second study, on human thymus T cells.

Material for sequencing was thymocytes. The source is a boy under three years old with a congenital heart defect. Both conserved end residues are part of each CDR3. Some rows mark clone size as missing; the rest say once, few, many or name a class of expanded clone.

v_call: TRBV1; j_call: TRBJ2-5; clone_size: NA; cdr3_aa: CTSSQDKETQYF
v_call: TRBV19; j_call: TRBJ1-5; clone_size: NA; cdr3_aa: CASRLVTPRGQGGGQPQHF
v_call: TRBV18; j_call: TRBJ1-1; clone_size: NA; cdr3_aa: CASSPRRDLGTEAFF
v_call: TRBV29-1; j_call: TRBJ1-5; clone_size: NA; cdr3_aa: CSVPGTGNQPQHF
v_call: TRBV12-2; j_call: TRBJ1-4; clone_size: once; cdr3_aa: CASRRQRPNEKLFF
v_call: TRBV28; j_call: TRBJ1-5; clone_size: NA; cdr3_aa: CASSLREPQEVQPQHF
v_call: TRBV7-7; j_call: TRBJ2-1; clone_size: NA; cdr3_aa: CASSEFEYNEQFF
v_call: TRBV10-1; j_call: TRBJ2-7; clone_size: NA; cdr3_aa: CASSRGLAGGNYEQYF
v_call: TRBV7-2; j_call: TRBJ2-7; clone_size: NA; cdr3_aa: CASSLAREGPYEQYF
v_call: TRBV12-1; j_call: TRBJ2-5; clone_size: NA; cdr3_aa: CASSLRRGALETETQYF
v_call: TRBV9; j_call: TRBJ1-2; clone_size: NA; cdr3_aa: CASSEGVQGVYGYTF
v_call: TRBV28; j_call: TRBJ2-1; clone_size: NA; cdr3_aa: CASNPPGALDLNEQFF
v_call: TRBV18; j_call: TRBJ2-7; clone_size: NA; cdr3_aa: CASSSGTRSYEQYF
v_call: TRBV7-9; j_call: TRBJ2-1; clone_size: NA; cdr3_aa: CASSRTRGAPYNEQFF
v_call: TRBV9; j_call: TRBJ2-1; clone_size: NA; cdr3_aa: CASSLTEPGLAGEVPYNEQFF
v_call: TRBV27; j_call: TRBJ2-7; clone_size: NA; cdr3_aa: CASRKTSGRSSYEQYF
v_call: TRBV9; j_call: TRBJ1-5; clone_size: NA; cdr3_aa: CASSPGTGTSQPQHF
v_call: TRBV27; j_call: TRBJ1-5; clone_size: NA; cdr3_aa: CASSLGRGRNQPQHF
v_call: TRBV6-4; j_call: TRBJ2-1; clone_size: NA; cdr3_aa: CASREGENNEQFF
v_call: TRBV6-5; j_call: TRBJ2-7; clone_size: NA; cdr3_aa: CVSSYSLGLKFEQYF
v_call: TRBV25-1; j_call: TRBJ1-2; clone_size: once; cdr3_aa: CASRTAHGQGYGYTF
v_call: TRBV11-2; j_call: TRBJ2-6; clone_size: NA; cdr3_aa: CASSQSGANVLTF
v_call: TRBV7-9; j_call: TRBJ2-7; clone_size: NA; cdr3_aa: CASTTGGTDEQYF
v_call: TRBV9; j_call: TRBJ2-5; clone_size: NA; cdr3_aa: CASSVQGKETQYF
v_call: TRBV27; j_call: TRBJ2-1; clone_size: NA; cdr3_aa: CASANEASTSGSFSYNEQFF
v_call: TRBV14; j_call: TRBJ2-7; clone_size: NA; cdr3_aa: CASSRTRVPYEQYF
v_call: TRBV28; j_call: TRBJ1-1; clone_size: NA; cdr3_aa: CAKTGQRDAEAFF
v_call: TRBV15; j_call: TRBJ1-5; clone_size: NA; cdr3_aa: CATSRVPPGAYYHASNQPQHF
v_call: TRBV27; j_call: TRBJ2-7; clone_size: NA; cdr3_aa: CASSFPPGEQYF
v_call: TRBV21-1; j_call: TRBJ1-1; clone_size: NA; cdr3_aa: CASSKEGWTGTGGKDTEAFF
v_call: TRBV13; j_call: TRBJ1-1; clone_size: NA; cdr3_aa: CASSVKSGTGAAEAFF
v_call: TRBV25-1; j_call: TRBJ2-7; clone_size: NA; cdr3_aa: CASSDRGWHVYEQYF
v_call: TRBV29-1; j_call: TRBJ2-3; clone_size: NA; cdr3_aa: CSVWAAGGRYADTQYF
v_call: TRBV7-9; j_call: TRBJ1-2; clone_size: NA; cdr3_aa: CASSGQGALGYTF
v_call: TRBV30; j_call: NA; clone_size: NA; cdr3_aa: CAWSDPLPREGRDEQYF
v_call: TRBV29-1; j_call: TRBJ2-2; clone_size: NA; cdr3_aa: CSVEVEGAGTGELFF
v_call: TRBV27; j_call: TRBJ2-3; clone_size: NA; cdr3_aa: CASSLIPLGGGPGDTQYF
v_call: TRBV7-9; j_call: TRBJ2-7; clone_size: NA; cdr3_aa: CASSTGEAGGWIEQYF
v_call: TRBV7-9; j_call: TRBJ2-7; clone_size: NA; cdr3_aa: CASSPTSGGERGSEQYF
v_call: TRBV6-1; j_call: TRBJ1-5; clone_size: NA; cdr3_aa: CASSDVGQKDNQPQHF
v_call: TRBV4-2; j_call: TRBJ2-1; clone_size: NA; cdr3_aa: CASSGVLAGEFGDNEQFF
v_call: TRBV20-1; j_call: TRBJ1-1; clone_size: once; cdr3_aa: CSASSTAEAFF